The subject of this entry is one T cell receptor (beta chain). Its antigen is not identified. The gene names here belong to mouse. The read falls 1 residue short of the CDR3 end, and the missing part is taken from the germline J gene. The sample comes from a study of tissue T cells after allogeneic stem cell transplantation. Generated by immunoSEQ multiplex PCR, the TCRdb table keeps only in-frame clones and is missing some. Seen here are about 48,000 clones, 65% to 85% observed once, and the top ten hold around 0.6%. Germline assignment: CDR1 SNHLY and CDR2 FYNGKV (reference sequence). Trimming removed 1 base at V and 6 bases at J, with 7 bases between. The CDR3 sequence is 14 residues long. General observations from the study: Anatomically similar tissues had similar TCR repertoires within each patient. Few T cell clones were shared across patients, but motif clusters showed tissue-specific shared signatures. In patients and mice, blood and spleen missed much of tissue repertoire.

The chain couples TRBV3 to TRBJ1-6; possibly TRBD1 for D (5 bases). TRBJ1-6 is an ORF for which the function is uncertain. Sequenced material: sorted cells pooled from one or two spleens. The TCR sequence derives from a pool of C57BL/6 mice in good health. The CDR3 here is CASSLEGSNSPLYF. Partial CDR3 DNA: TGTGCCAGCAGCTTAGAGGGGAGTAATTCGCCCCTCTAC.